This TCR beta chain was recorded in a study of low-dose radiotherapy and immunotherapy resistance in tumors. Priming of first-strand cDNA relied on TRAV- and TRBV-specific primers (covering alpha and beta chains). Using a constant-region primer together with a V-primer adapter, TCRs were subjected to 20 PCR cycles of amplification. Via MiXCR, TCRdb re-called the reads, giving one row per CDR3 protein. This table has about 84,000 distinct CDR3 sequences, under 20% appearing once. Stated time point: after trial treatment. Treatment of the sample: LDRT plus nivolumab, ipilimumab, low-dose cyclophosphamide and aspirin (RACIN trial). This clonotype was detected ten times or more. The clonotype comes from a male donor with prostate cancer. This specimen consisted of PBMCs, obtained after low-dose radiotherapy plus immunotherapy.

The CDR3: CASRAGGRADTQYF. The CDR3 region has the DNA TGTGCCAGCAGGGCCGGGGGGCGCGCAGATACGCAGTATTTT. This chain joins TRBV6-2 or TRBV6-3 and TRBJ2-3; perhaps TRBD2 as D (7 bases). The CDR3 is made up of 14 amino acids. The V end lost 6 bases, the J end lost 4 bases, and 14 bases lay between the germline ends. Germline assignment: CDR1 MNHEY and CDR2 SVGEGT.